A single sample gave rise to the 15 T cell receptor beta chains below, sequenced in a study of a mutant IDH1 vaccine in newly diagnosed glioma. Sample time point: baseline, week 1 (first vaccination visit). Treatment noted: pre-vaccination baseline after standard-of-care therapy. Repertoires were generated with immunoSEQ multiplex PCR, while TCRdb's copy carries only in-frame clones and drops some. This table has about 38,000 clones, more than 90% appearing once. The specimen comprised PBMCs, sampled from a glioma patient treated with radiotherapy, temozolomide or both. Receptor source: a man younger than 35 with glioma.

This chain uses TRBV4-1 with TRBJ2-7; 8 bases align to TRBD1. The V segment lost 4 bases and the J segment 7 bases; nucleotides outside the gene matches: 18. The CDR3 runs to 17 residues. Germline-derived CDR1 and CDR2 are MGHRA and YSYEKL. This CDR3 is CASSPHRGQGAGGEQYF. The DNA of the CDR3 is TGCGCCAGCAGCCCCCACCGGGGGCAGGGGGCTGGGGGTGAGCAGTACTTC.

For the CDR3, the DNA is TGTGCCAGCAGCCAAGTCCCTAAGGCCCCAGGGACTAGCGGGAGGGAGAGGGAGACCCAGTACTTC. Translating it yields CASSQVPKAPGTSGRERETQYF. The chain uses TRBV4-2 and TRBJ2-5; 16 nucleotides match TRBD2. V was pared by 1 base and J by 5 bases, with 19 bases of the junction left unmatched. The CDR3 spans 22 residues. Per germline, CDR1 LGHNA and CDR2 YNFKEQ.

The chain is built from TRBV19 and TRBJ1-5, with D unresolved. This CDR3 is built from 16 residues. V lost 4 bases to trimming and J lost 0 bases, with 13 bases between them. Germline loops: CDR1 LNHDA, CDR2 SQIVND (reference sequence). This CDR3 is CASSKWHGNSNQPQHF. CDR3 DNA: TGTGCCAGTAGTAAGTGGCACGGGAATAGCAATCAGCCCCAGCATTTT.

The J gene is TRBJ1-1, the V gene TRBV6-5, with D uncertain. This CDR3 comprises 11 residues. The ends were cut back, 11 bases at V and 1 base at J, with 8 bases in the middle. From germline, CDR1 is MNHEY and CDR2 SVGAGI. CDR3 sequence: CASQANTEAFF. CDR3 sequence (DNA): TGTGCCTCCCAGGCGAACACTGAAGCTTTCTTT.

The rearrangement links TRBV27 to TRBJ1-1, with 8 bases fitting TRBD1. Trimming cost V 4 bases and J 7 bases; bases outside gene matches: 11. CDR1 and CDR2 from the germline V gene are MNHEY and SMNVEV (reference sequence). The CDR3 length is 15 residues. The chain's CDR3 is CASSSGTGNLGEAFF. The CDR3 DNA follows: TGTGCCAGCAGTTCCGGGACAGGAAATTTGGGTGAAGCTTTCTTT.

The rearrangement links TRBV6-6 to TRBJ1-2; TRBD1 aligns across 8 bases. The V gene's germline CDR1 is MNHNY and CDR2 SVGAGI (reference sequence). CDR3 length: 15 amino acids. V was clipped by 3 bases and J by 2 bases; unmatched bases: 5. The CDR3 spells CASSYRAGGNYGYTF. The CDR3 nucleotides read TGTGCCAGCAGTTATAGGGCAGGGGGCAACTATGGCTACACCTTC.

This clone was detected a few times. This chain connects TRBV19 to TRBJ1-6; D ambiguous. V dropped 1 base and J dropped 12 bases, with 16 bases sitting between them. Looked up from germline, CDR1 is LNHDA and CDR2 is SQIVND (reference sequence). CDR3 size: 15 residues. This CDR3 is CASSIGRTSNLPLHF. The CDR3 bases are TGTGCCAGTAGTATAGGCCGGACTTCGAATCTACCCCTCCACTTT.

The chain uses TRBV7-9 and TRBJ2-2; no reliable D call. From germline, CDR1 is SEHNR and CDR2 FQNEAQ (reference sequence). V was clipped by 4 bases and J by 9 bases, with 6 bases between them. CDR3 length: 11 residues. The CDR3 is CASSWARELFF. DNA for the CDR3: TGTGCCAGCAGCTGGGCCAGGGAGCTGTTTTTT. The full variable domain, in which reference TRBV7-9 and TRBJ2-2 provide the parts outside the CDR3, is DTGVSQNPRHKITKRGQNVTFRCDPISEHNRLYWYRQTLGQGPEFLTYFQNEAQLEKSRLLSDRFSAERPKGSFSTLEIQRTEQGDSAMYLCASSWARELFFGEGSRLTVL.

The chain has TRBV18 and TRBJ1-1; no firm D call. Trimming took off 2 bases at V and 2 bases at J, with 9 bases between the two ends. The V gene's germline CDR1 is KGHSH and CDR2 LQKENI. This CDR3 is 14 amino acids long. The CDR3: CASSPTQANTEAFF. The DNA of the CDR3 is TGTGCCAGCTCACCAACGCAGGCTAACACTGAAGCTTTCTTT.

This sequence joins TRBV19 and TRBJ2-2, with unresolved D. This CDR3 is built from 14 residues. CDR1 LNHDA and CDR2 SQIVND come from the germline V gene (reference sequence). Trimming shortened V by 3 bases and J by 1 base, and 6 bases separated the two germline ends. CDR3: CASSIDGNTGELFF. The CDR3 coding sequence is TGTGCCAGTAGTATCGACGGGAACACCGGGGAGCTGTTTTTT.

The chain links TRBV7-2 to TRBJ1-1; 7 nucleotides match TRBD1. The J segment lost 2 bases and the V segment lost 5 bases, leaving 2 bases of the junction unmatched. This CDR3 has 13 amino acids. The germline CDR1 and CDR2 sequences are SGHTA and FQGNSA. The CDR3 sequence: CASSRQGNTEAFF. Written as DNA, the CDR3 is TGTGCCAGCAGCAGACAGGGTAACACTGAAGCTTTCTTT.

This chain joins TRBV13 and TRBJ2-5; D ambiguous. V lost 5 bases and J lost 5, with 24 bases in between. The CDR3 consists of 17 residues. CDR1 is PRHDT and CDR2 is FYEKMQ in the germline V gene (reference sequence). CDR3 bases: TGTGCCAGCAGCCCCTCGAATGAGGTCTCGACCGGGGAGACCCAGTACTTC. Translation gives CASSPSNEVSTGETQYF.

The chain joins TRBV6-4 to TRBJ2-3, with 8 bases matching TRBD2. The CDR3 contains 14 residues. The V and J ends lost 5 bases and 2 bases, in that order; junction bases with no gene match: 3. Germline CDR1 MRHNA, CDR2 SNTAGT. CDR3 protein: CASSNGLATDTQYF. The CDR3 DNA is TGTGCCAGCAGTAACGGACTAGCCACAGATACGCAGTATTTT.

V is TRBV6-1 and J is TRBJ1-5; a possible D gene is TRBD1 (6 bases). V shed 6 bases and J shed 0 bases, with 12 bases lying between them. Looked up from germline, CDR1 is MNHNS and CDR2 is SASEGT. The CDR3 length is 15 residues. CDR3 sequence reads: CASRATGTSNQPQHF. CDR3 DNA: TGTGCCAGCAGAGCCACAGGGACTAGCAATCAGCCCCAGCATTTT.

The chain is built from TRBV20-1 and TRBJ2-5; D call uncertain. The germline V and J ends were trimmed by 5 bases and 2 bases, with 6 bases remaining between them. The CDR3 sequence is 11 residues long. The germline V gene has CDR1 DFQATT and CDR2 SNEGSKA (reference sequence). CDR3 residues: CSARRQETQYF. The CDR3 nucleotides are TGCAGTGCTCGCCGGCAAGAGACCCAGTACTTC.